One sample yielded the 30 T cell receptor beta chains listed below, sequenced in a study of Graves' ophthalmopathy and Graves' hyperthyroidism. Scientists amplified the TCR beta CDR3 regions from RNA transcripts. Second-round multiplex PCR came after first-round RT-PCR with HTBI primers. A single record per CDR3 protein comes from TCRdb applying MiXCR to the multiplex PCR reads. Among about 620,000 distinct CDR3 sequences listed, about 20% were seen once. What was sequenced was peripheral blood. These receptors were collected from a woman younger than 35 with stable Graves' hyperthyroidism. Some clones in this sample may be carry-over from other donors' samples.

The gene calls are TRBV20-1 and TRBJ2-5; 9 positions match TRBD2. V lost 3 bases, J lost 5 bases, and 7 bases stayed unmatched. CDR3 length equals 14 residues. Looked up from germline, CDR1 is DFQATT and CDR2 is SNEGSKA (reference sequence). In nucleotides, the CDR3 is TGCAGTGCTAGGAAAGCGGGGGGAGGGGAGACCCAGTACTTC. It is translated as CSARKAGGGETQYF.

This clonotype came up many times. The rearrangement uses TRBV20-1 and TRBJ2-5, with 10 bases identical to TRBD2. The germline CDR1 and CDR2 sequences are DFQATT and SNEGSKA (reference sequence). Unmatched junction bases numbered 9, after V lost 0 bases and J lost 5 bases. The CDR3 runs to 16 residues. The CDR3, as DNA: TGCAGTGCTAGAGAGGCTAGCGGGGGCCTAGGGGAGACCCAGTACTTC. This encodes CSAREASGGLGETQYF.

The J gene is TRBJ1-5, the V gene TRBV27, with 10 bases fitting TRBD1. Germline V gene data show CDR1 as MNHEY and CDR2 as SMNVEV (reference sequence). Trimming at V came to 5 bases and at J to 5 bases, leaving 6 bases not matched to a gene. The CDR3 covers 15 residues. The CDR3 reads CASSGGQGLHQPQHF. The CDR3 DNA follows: TGTGCCAGCAGTGGGGGACAGGGGCTACATCAGCCCCAGCATTTT.

This clonotype was seen a single time. This chain uses TRBV12-3 or TRBV12-4 with TRBJ2-7; 7 positions agree with TRBD1. The CDR3 totals 13 residues. Unmatched junction bases numbered 8, after V lost 7 bases and J lost 5 bases. The CDR3 spells CASMRTGMNEQYF. CDR3 coding DNA: TGTGCCAGCATGAGGACAGGTATGAACGAGCAGTACTTC.

This clonotype has at least ten counts. The genes are TRBV7-2 and TRBJ1-1; TRBD1 agrees at 8 bases. The CDR3 has 11 amino acids. Germline V gene lookup returns CDR1 SGHTA and CDR2 FQGNSA. V was pared by 5 bases and J by 11 bases, with 4 bases of the junction left unmatched. The CDR3 spells CASSKDRDAFF. The CDR3 DNA follows: TGTGCCAGCAGCAAGGACAGGGACGCTTTCTTT.

This clonotype was observed many times. Germline is not matched at one junction end, which may reflect a read error. The chain combines TRBV15 with TRBJ2-4, with a weak D call TRBD1 (6 bases). This CDR3 contains 12 residues. Germline-derived CDR1 and CDR2 are LNHNV and YYDKDF (reference sequence). CDR3 amino acids: CATSRDRDIKYF. The CDR3 nucleotides are TGTGCCACCAGCAGAGACAGGGACATTAAGTACTTC.

This clonotype was counted ten times or more. The rearrangement uses TRBV2 and TRBJ1-1; 7 bases are a match to TRBD1. The CDR3 loop spans 14 amino acids. J lost 6 bases, V lost 9 bases, and 13 bases had no gene match. CDR1 is SNHLY, CDR2 FYNNEI, per germline. The CDR3 protein is CASQGGVADPEAFF. CDR3 DNA: TGTGCCAGTCAGGGGGGAGTAGCTGACCCTGAAGCTTTCTTT.

With regard to this clonotype: One end of the junction does not line up with germline, which may come from a read error. The V and J genes are TRBV12-3 or TRBV12-4 and TRBJ1-5; TRBD1 aligns across 8 bases. CDR3 length: 14 amino acids. CDR3 sequence: CASRGQASSQPQHF. The CDR3 DNA follows: TGTGCCAGCAGGGGACAGGCTAGCAGTCAGCCCCAGCATTTT.

This clonotype was picked up many times. The rearrangement joins TRBV6-5 to TRBJ1-1; D may be TRBD1 (6 bases). CDR3 length: 14 residues. V was shortened by 2 bases and J by 8 bases, with 15 bases between the two germline ends. The germline gives CDR1 MNHEY, CDR2 SVGAGI. CDR3 residues: CASSYTEGQPEAFF. DNA of the CDR3: TGTGCCAGCAGTTACACCGAGGGACAACCCGAAGCTTTCTTT.

This clonotype was counted between two and nine times. Given a much more abundant clone one base away, this may be a read error. This sequence joins TRBV5-1 and TRBJ1-3; D gene unclear. Per germline, CDR1 SGHRS and CDR2 YFSETQ. The CDR3 runs 15 residues. The CDR3: CASSENSNSRNTIYF. As DNA, the CDR3 is TGCGCCAGCAGCGAGAACAGCAACTCTAGAAACACCATATATTTT.

This clonotype has just a few counts. As DNA, the CDR3 is TGTGCCAGCAGTTGGACCGGGGAACAGACCGGGGAGCTGTTTTTT. Translating it yields CASSWTGEQTGELFF. The chain carries TRBV12-3 or TRBV12-4 and TRBJ2-2; a possible D gene is TRBD2 (5 bases). The CDR3 extends over 15 amino acids. V was shortened by 4 bases and J by 5 bases, with 14 bases between the two germline ends.

The gene calls are TRBV10-3 and TRBJ2-7; TRBD1 or TRBD2 may be the D gene (5 bases each). Germline-derived CDR1 and CDR2 are ENHRY and SYGVKD. V was shortened by 8 bases and J by 2 bases, with 10 bases between the two germline ends. This CDR3 comprises 12 residues. The CDR3 spells CAIRDGTYEQYF. CDR3 DNA sequence: TGTGCCATCCGGGACGGCACCTACGAGCAGTACTTC.

This clonotype was found many times. V usage is TRBV20-1 and J usage is TRBJ1-3; maybe TRBD1 (5 bases). V was shortened by 0 bases and J by 3 bases, with 12 bases between the two germline ends. The CDR3 runs to 15 residues. Per germline, CDR1 DFQATT and CDR2 SNEGSKA (reference sequence). The CDR3 DNA sequence: TGCAGTGCTAGAGATCCGAGGGGCGGTGGAAACACCATATATTTT. It encodes CSARDPRGGGNTIYF.

Regarding this clonotype: Possible read error: a much larger clone is one base away. The rearrangement joins TRBV20-1 to TRBJ1-1, with TRBD1 matching 7 bases. The CDR3 is 13 amino acids. Germline V gives CDR1 DFQATT, CDR2 SNEGSKA (reference sequence). CDR3 in DNA: TGCAGTACTTACAGGGGTTCGAACACTGAAGCTTGCTTT. Translated: CSTYRGSNTEACF.

This clonotype was recorded at least ten times. V and J are TRBV12-3 or TRBV12-4 and TRBJ2-5; TRBD1 is a possible D gene (5 bases). The V end lost 3 bases, the J end lost 5 bases, and 13 bases lay between the germline ends. The CDR3 spans 14 residues. CDR3 sequence reads: CASSLGQSLETQYF. The CDR3 bases are TGTGCCAGCAGTTTGGGGCAGTCATTGGAGACCCAGTACTTC.

This clonotype occurred a few times. V is TRBV12-3 or TRBV12-4 and J is TRBJ2-7, with a weak D call TRBD2 (6 bases). V shed 6 bases and J shed 3 bases, with 18 bases lying between them. The CDR3 is 15 residues long. In DNA form, the CDR3 reads TGTGCCAGCAGCCTAAGGGGCGGGGCCCACTACGAGCAGTACTTC. Protein product: CASSLRGGAHYEQYF.

This clonotype came up many times. The gene calls are TRBV15 and TRBJ1-5; D is possibly TRBD1 (5 bases). With 5 bases removed from V and 5 bases from J, the gap between germline ends came to 19 bases. The CDR3 runs 16 residues. Germline CDR1 and CDR2: LNHNV and YYDKDF (reference sequence). CDR3 bases: TGTGCCACCAGCCCTCCTACCGGGGGTATCGATCAGCCCCAGCATTTT. Its protein is CATSPPTGGIDQPQHF.

This clonotype was seen many times. This chain links TRBV11-2 with TRBJ1-2; no clear D. The V gene lost 0 bases and the J gene lost 11 bases, with 22 bases spanning the gap. Per the germline V gene, CDR1 is SGHAT and CDR2 is FQNNGV. The CDR3 consists of 16 residues. The CDR3 coding sequence is TGTGCCAGCAGCTTAGATGGTGGCATCCGGCCGATTGGGTACACCTTC. Translated: CASSLDGGIRPIGYTF.

V is TRBV12-3 or TRBV12-4 and J is TRBJ1-2; the match to TRBD1 covers 12 bases. V lost 3 bases and J lost 6; bases outside the gene matches: 11. The CDR3 is 17 amino acids. The CDR3 reads CASSFWPTGQGAHGYTF. Here the CDR3 DNA reads TGTGCCAGCAGTTTTTGGCCAACGGGACAGGGGGCGCATGGCTACACCTTC.

This clonotype was seen many times. The chain recombines TRBV7-9 with TRBJ2-5; the match to TRBD2 covers 9 bases. V dropped 7 bases and J dropped 5; count of bases not matched to a gene: 11. Germline loops: CDR1 SEHNR, CDR2 FQNEAQ (reference sequence). This CDR3 region has 15 residues. The CDR3 DNA reads TGTGCCAGCACCCAACGGGCGGGGGGGCTTGAGACCCAGTACTTC. It yields the protein CASTQRAGGLETQYF.

There are many counts of this clonotype. The gene calls are TRBV29-1 and TRBJ1-2; no firm D call. V lost 3 bases, J lost 6 bases, and 11 bases lay in between. The V gene's germline CDR1 is SQVTM and CDR2 ANQGSEA. This CDR3 comprises 12 residues. In DNA form, the CDR3 reads TGCAGCGTTGACATCGAAAACCATGGCTACACCTTC. Protein sequence: CSVDIENHGYTF.

This clonotype was counted ten times or more. The rearrangement uses TRBV6-5 and TRBJ2-2, with D hard to call. Trimming cost V 2 bases and J 4 bases, with 8 bases left between them. CDR3 length equals 14 residues. Germline loops: CDR1 MNHEY, CDR2 SVGAGI. CDR3 DNA sequence: TGTGCCAGCAGTTACGTCTGGGGCACCGGGGAGCTGTTTTTT. It is translated as CASSYVWGTGELFF.

The J gene is TRBJ2-5, the V gene TRBV4-1; 7 bases line up with TRBD1. The CDR3 has 15 residues. Germline V gene sequence: CDR1 MGHRA, CDR2 YSYEKL. The V and J ends lost 0 bases and 5 bases, in that order; junction bases with no gene match: 6. This chain's CDR3 is CASSQDLGTVETQYF. CDR3 sequence (DNA): TGCGCCAGCAGCCAAGATCTCGGGACAGTCGAGACCCAGTACTTC.

This clonotype appeared a few times. A single base separates this from a much larger clone, so it may be a read error. The chain is built from TRBV29-1 and TRBJ1-1, with unresolved D. Germline CDR1 reads SQVTM; CDR2 reads ANQGSEA. The CDR3 sequence is 12 residues long. The DNA for the CDR3 is TGCAGCGCCGAGGGTTTGAACACTGAAGCTTGCTTT. Encoded protein: CSAEGLNTEACF.

At least ten counts were recorded for this clonotype. A much larger clone is a single base away; this may be a read error. The chain has TRBV6-2 or TRBV6-3 and TRBJ1-1; 9 nucleotides match TRBD1. Germline V lookup: CDR1 MNHEY, CDR2 SVGEGT. J was trimmed by 3 bases and V by 4 bases; bases with no gene match: 3. This CDR3 region has 14 residues. The CDR3 reads CASSSDRGYTEAFF. CDR3 nucleotide sequence: TGTGCCAGCAGTTCCGACAGGGGGTACACTGAAGCTTTCTTT.

This clonotype was detected ten times or more. The V and J genes are TRBV15 and TRBJ1-3, with D possibly being TRBD1 (5 bases). This CDR3 is built from 14 residues. Germline lookup yields CDR1 LNHNV and CDR2 YYDKDF (reference sequence). The V end was cut by 6 bases, the J end by 2 bases, with 11 bases between. The CDR3: CATRGRGPGNTIYF. CDR3 DNA: TGTGCCACCAGGGGAAGGGGTCCTGGAAACACCATATATTTT.

This clonotype was observed many times. This chain connects TRBV5-1 to TRBJ1-2; 8 bases align to TRBD1. V was pared by 5 bases and J by 7 bases, with 16 bases of the junction left unmatched. Germline CDR1 and CDR2: SGHRS and YFSETQ. The CDR3 contains 16 residues. This chain's CDR3 is CASSAGGGNMQGGYTF. Here the CDR3 DNA reads TGCGCCAGCAGTGCAGGGGGCGGAAATATGCAAGGTGGCTACACCTTC.

This clonotype showed up just a few times. The V call is TRBV7-2, the J call TRBJ1-1, with D perhaps matching TRBD1 (5 bases). With 3 bases removed from V and 0 bases from J, the gap between germline ends came to 11 bases. This CDR3 contains 15 residues. Germline assignment: CDR1 SGHTA and CDR2 FQGNSA. The CDR3 sequence: CASSLQGSLNTEAFF. The DNA for the CDR3 is TGTGCCAGCAGCTTGCAGGGTTCTTTGAACACTGAAGCTTTCTTT.

This clonotype has a count of ten or more. The V call is TRBV6-5, the J call TRBJ1-1, with TRBD1 identical over 10 bases. J gave up 2 bases and V 5 bases, and 8 bases lay outside the gene matches. Looked up from germline, CDR1 is MNHEY and CDR2 is SVGAGI. This CDR3 is 16 amino acids long. CDR3 nucleotide sequence: TGTGCCAGCAGTAACCGGGACAGGGGCGCTAACACTGAAGCTTTCTTT. Translation: CASSNRDRGANTEAFF.

This clonotype was seen repeatedly, ten times or more. The V call is TRBV27, the J call TRBJ2-5; D may be TRBD1 (6 bases). Trimming pared 4 bases from V and 5 bases from J, leaving 23 bases between. This CDR3 contains 17 residues. CDR1 is MNHEY, CDR2 SMNVEV, per germline (reference sequence). DNA of the CDR3: TGTGCCAGCAGTTGGAGCGCCACAGGGTTGGGCGGGGAGACCCAGTACTTC. It translates to CASSWSATGLGGETQYF.